A single sample gave rise to the 14 T cell receptor beta chains below, sequenced in a study of PD-1 blockade in classical Hodgkin lymphoma. Regarding time point: newly diagnosed, previously untreated cHL patient sample. Profiled with immunoSEQ multiplex PCR; TCRdb holds only in-frame clones, not every one. The sample holds approximately 17,000 clones, about 83% seen once. Sequencing input: peripheral blood mononuclear cells (PBMCs). The receptors here all came from a human donor with classical Hodgkin lymphoma.

The V and J genes are TRBV28 and TRBJ1-5; D is possibly TRBD1 (6 bases). Germline CDR1 MDHEN, CDR2 SYDVKM. Trimming pared 6 bases from V and 0 bases from J, leaving 27 bases between. The CDR3 runs to 20 residues. The CDR3 DNA follows: TGTGCCAGCAGCCGCAGAGACCTTGGGGGCATTAGGTATAGCAATCAGCCCCAGCATTTT. Translating gives CASSRRDLGGIRYSNQPQHF.

This chain joins TRBV6-5 and TRBJ2-4, with 9 nucleotides matching TRBD2. After removal of 2 bases from V and 7 bases from J, the junction contained 3 bases not matched to a gene. The germline CDR1 and CDR2 sequences are MNHEY and SVGAGI. There are 14 residues in the CDR3. The CDR3 loop reads CASSYRTSANIQYF. The CDR3 coding sequence is TGTGCCAGCAGTTACCGGACTAGCGCGAACATTCAGTACTTC.

Details on this clone: Relative to the germline gene, one junction end is altered; a read error may explain this. The chain has TRBV4-1 and TRBJ2-7, with D possibly matching TRBD1 (5 bases). The CDR3 totals 12 residues. CDR1 and CDR2 (germline): MGHRA, YSYEKL. The CDR3 protein is CASSQDGARTLF. In nucleotides, the CDR3 is TGCGCCAGCAGCCAAGATGGGGCGAGAACCCTCTTC.

This clone showed up just once. The chain has TRBV19 and TRBJ2-5; no reliable D call. The V gene lost 5 bases and the J gene lost 5 bases, with 15 bases spanning the gap. The CDR3 has 14 amino acids. Germline V gene lookup returns CDR1 LNHDA and CDR2 SQIVND (reference sequence). The CDR3 region is CASSPSTVLETQYF. For the CDR3, the DNA is TGTGCCAGTAGTCCTTCGACGGTTCTTGAGACCCAGTACTTC.

This chain links TRBV7-2 with TRBJ1-3; D ambiguous. The length of the CDR3 is 17 residues. Germline V CDR1 and CDR2: SGHTA, FQGNSA. V lost 1 base and J lost 0, with 13 bases in between. The CDR3 loop is CASSLEVSSSSGNTIYF. CDR3 coding DNA: TGTGCCAGCAGCTTAGAGGTCAGCAGTTCCTCTGGAAACACCATATATTTT.

The rearrangement uses TRBV28 and TRBJ2-3; 9 bases line up with TRBD1. CDR1 MDHEN and CDR2 SYDVKM come from the germline V gene. There are 15 residues in the CDR3. With 2 bases clipped from V and 1 base from J, the junction kept 1 base outside the gene matches. The CDR3 nucleotides read TGTGCCAGCAGTTTAAGGGACAGGGGCACAGATACGCAGTATTTT. This translates into CASSLRDRGTDTQYF.

The chain recombines TRBV6-5 with TRBJ1-2; TRBD1 matches at 7 bases. CDR3 length: 14 amino acids. From germline, CDR1 is MNHEY and CDR2 SVGAGI. J was trimmed by 5 bases and V by 2 bases; bases with no gene match: 5. The CDR3 DNA sequence: TGTGCCAGCAGTTACCGGGGACAGACGTATGGCTACACCTTC. This encodes CASSYRGQTYGYTF.

The V and J genes are TRBV7-2 and TRBJ1-5, with D tentatively TRBD1 (5 bases). The CDR3 consists of 12 residues. Germline CDR1 is SGHTA and CDR2 is FQGNSA. The germline V and J ends were trimmed by 5 bases and 7 bases, with 9 bases remaining between them. CDR3 bases: TGTGCCAGCAGCGTATGGGGCCAGCCCCAGCATTTT. Amino acids: CASSVWGQPQHF.

Here the CDR3 reads CATATGHYNEQFF. In DNA form, the CDR3 reads TGTGCCACCGCGACAGGCCACTACAATGAGCAGTTCTTC. The rearrangement uses TRBV19 and TRBJ2-1; possibly TRBD1 for D (6 bases). Per germline, CDR1 LNHDA and CDR2 SQIVND (reference sequence). Trimming took off 10 bases at V and 3 bases at J, with 13 bases between the two ends. The CDR3 has 13 amino acids.

The V call is TRBV5-1, the J call TRBJ2-1, with 13 nucleotides matching TRBD2. The CDR3 spans 19 residues. Trimming took 4 bases from V and 1 from J; bases not matched to a gene: 11. CDR1 and CDR2 from the germline V gene are SGHRS and YFSETQ. Written as DNA, the CDR3 is TGCGCCAGCAGCCCGTGGACTAGCGGGAGAGGCGGTTCCTACAATGAGCAGTTCTTC. Amino acids: CASSPWTSGRGGSYNEQFF.

The chain couples TRBV28 to TRBJ1-2, with a weak D call TRBD1 (5 bases). The CDR3 runs to 13 residues. Germline V gene lookup returns CDR1 MDHEN and CDR2 SYDVKM. Trimming cost V 3 bases and J 6 bases, with 11 bases left between them. In DNA form, the CDR3 reads TGTGCCAGCAGTTTGGGGGAGCCAGATGGCTACACCTTC. Its translation: CASSLGEPDGYTF.

V gene TRBV4-1 combines with J gene TRBJ2-7; no clear D. Trimming pared 5 bases from V and 2 bases from J, leaving 16 bases between. This CDR3 comprises 15 residues. Looked up from germline, CDR1 is MGHRA and CDR2 is YSYEKL. CDR3 region: CASSYQVVATYEQYF. CDR3 coding DNA: TGCGCCAGCAGCTACCAGGTCGTTGCTACCTACGAGCAGTACTTC.

The chain uses TRBV19 and TRBJ1-1; D possibly corresponds to TRBD1 (5 bases). The CDR3 has 14 amino acids. Trimming pared 2 bases from V and 5 bases from J, leaving 12 bases between. Germline V gene data show CDR1 as LNHDA and CDR2 as SQIVND (reference sequence). As DNA, the CDR3 is TGTGCCAGTAGTATATGGGGGGTGGGTACTGAAGCTTTCTTT. Its translation: CASSIWGVGTEAFF.

This clone appeared once. The chain employs TRBV10-3 and TRBJ2-1, with 9 bases that match TRBD2. The CDR3 is 14 amino acids. Germline V lookup: CDR1 ENHRY, CDR2 SYGVKD. The J segment lost 10 bases and the V segment lost 5 bases, leaving 9 bases of the junction unmatched. DNA of the CDR3: TGTGCCATCAGTTCTGGGACTAGCTTAAGGGAGCAGTTCTTC. This encodes CAISSGTSLREQFF.